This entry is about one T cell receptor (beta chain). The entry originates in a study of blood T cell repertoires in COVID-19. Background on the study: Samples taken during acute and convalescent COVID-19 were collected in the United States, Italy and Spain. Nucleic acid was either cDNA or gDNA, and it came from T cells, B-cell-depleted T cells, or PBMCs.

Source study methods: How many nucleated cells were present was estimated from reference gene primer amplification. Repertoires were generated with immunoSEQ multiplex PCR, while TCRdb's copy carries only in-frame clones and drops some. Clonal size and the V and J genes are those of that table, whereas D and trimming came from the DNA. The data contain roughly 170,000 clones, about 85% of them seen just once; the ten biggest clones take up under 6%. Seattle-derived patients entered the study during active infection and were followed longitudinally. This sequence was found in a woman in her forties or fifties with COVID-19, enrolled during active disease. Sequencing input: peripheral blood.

For the CDR3, the DNA is TGTGCCAGCAGCTTAGATAACGGCCCCGACAGGAAACTGTTTTTT. Translation: CASSLDNGPDRKLFF. V usage is TRBV7-9 and J usage is TRBJ1-4, with a tentative D call TRBD1 (6 bases). The CDR3 length is 15 residues. Germline loops: CDR1 SEHNR, CDR2 FQNEAQ (reference sequence). Deletions cut 1 base from V and 11 bases from J, with 17 bases between.